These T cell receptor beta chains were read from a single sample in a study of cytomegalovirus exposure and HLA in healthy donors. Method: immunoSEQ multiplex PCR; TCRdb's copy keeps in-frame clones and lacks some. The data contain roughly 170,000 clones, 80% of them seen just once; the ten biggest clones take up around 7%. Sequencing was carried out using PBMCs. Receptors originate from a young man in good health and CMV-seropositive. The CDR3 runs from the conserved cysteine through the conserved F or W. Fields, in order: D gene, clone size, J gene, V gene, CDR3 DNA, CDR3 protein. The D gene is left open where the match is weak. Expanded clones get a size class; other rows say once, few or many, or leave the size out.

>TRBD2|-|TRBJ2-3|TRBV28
TGTGCCAGCACCCGACTAGCGGGAGTAGGGGATACGCAGTATTTT
CASTRLAGVGDTQYF
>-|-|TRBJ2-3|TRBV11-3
TGTGCCAGCAGCTTAGCGCCCACAAATACGCAGTATTTT
CASSLAPTNTQYF
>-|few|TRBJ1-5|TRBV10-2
TGCGCCAGCAACGGACAAGGGAATCAGCCCCAGCATTTT
CASNGQGNQPQHF
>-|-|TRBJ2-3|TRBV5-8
TGTGCCAGCCCACCCCCTTTAGCCCGTAGCACAGATACGCAGTATTTT
CASPPPLARSTDTQYF
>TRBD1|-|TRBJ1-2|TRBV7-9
TGTGCCAGCAGCTTCCAGGACAGGGGGCAGGATGGCTACACCTTC
CASSFQDRGQDGYTF
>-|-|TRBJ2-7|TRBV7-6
TGTGCCAGCAGCTTAGGGGCTCACGAGCAGTACTTC
CASSLGAHEQYF
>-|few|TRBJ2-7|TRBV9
TGTGCCAGCAGCGTAGGTCTACGGGGCGAGCAGTACTTC
CASSVGLRGEQYF
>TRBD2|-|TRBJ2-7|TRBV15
TGTGCCACCAGCTCGACTAGCGGGAATCCCGAGCAGTACTTC
CATSSTSGNPEQYF
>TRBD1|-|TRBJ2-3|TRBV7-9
TGTGCCAGCAGCTTAGGTGGACAGGGCCTCACAGATACGCAGTATTTT
CASSLGGQGLTDTQYF
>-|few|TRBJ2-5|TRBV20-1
TGCAGTGCTAGAGACCGGGGGACCCAGTACTTC
CSARDRGTQYF
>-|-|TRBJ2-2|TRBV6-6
TGTGCCAGCAGCTCCTTCCGAGCCGGGGAGCTGTTTTTT
CASSSFRAGELFF
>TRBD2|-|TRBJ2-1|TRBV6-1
TGTGCCAGCAGTACTAGACTAGCGGGCTACAATGAGCAGTTCTTC
CASSTRLAGYNEQFF
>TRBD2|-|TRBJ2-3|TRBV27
TGTGCCAGCTCCCCTAGCGGAAACACAGATACGCAGTATTTT
CASSPSGNTDTQYF
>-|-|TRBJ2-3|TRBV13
TGTGCCAGCAGCCCCCCTGGGGGGTCATACGCAGATACGCAGTATTTT
CASSPPGGSYADTQYF
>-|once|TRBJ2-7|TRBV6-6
TGTGCCAGCAGTCCGGGACACTTAAGCTCCTACGAGCAGTACTTC
CASSPGHLSSYEQYF
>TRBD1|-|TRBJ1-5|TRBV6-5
TGTGCCAGCAGTCCCGGGACAGATAGCAATCAGCCCCAGCATTTT
CASSPGTDSNQPQHF
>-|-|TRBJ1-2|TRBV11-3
TGTGCCAGCAGCTCCGGAGGTGGCAGCTATGGCTACACCTTC
CASSSGGGSYGYTF
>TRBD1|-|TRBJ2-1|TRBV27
TGTGCCAGCAGTAGACAGGGGGCGAATGAGCAGTTCTTC
CASSRQGANEQFF
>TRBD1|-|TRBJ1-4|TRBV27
TGTGCCAGCAGCCCGACAGGGGGCAGGACTAATGAAAAACTGTTTTTT
CASSPTGGRTNEKLFF
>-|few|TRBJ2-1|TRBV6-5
TGTGCCAGCAGTTACTCGGGGCCCCAGTTCTACAATGAGCAGTTCTTC
CASSYSGPQFYNEQFF
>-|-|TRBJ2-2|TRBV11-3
TGTGCCAGCAGCTTAATCGCAGCGAACACCGGGGAGCTGTTTTTT
CASSLIAANTGELFF
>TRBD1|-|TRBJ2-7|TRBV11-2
TGTGCCAGCAGCTTCCTGGGGGACAGGAAGGACGAGCAGTACTTC
CASSFLGDRKDEQYF
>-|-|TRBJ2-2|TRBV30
TGTGCCGGGGGGAACGCCGGGGAGCTGTTTTTT
CAGGNAGELFF
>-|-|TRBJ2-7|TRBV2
TGTGCCAGCAGTGGGGATTTACTAGGAGCGTGGGAGCAGTACTTC
CASSGDLLGAWEQYF
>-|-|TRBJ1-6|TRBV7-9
TGTGCCAGCAGCCTACAGGGACCGACCTATAATTCACCCCTCCACTTT
CASSLQGPTYNSPLHF
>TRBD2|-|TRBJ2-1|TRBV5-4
TGTGCCAGCAGCCTCCCTCCCGGGGGGGATAATGAGCAGTTCTTC
CASSLPPGGDNEQFF
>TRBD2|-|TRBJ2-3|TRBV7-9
TGTTCCAGCAGCTTCCGACTAGCGGGAGCAGATACGCAGTATTTT
CSSSFRLAGADTQYF
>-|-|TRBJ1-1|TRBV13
TGTGCCAGCAGCCTATCGGGAAACACTGAAGCTTTCTTT
CASSLSGNTEAFF
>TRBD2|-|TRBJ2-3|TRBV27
TGTGCCAGCACTACTTGGCACGGGGGGGGAAACACAGATACGCAGTATTTT
CASTTWHGGGNTDTQYF
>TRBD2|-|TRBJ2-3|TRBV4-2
TGTGCCAGCAGCCGGGGGGTTAGCGGGGGGTCAGATACGCAGTATTTT
CASSRGVSGGSDTQYF
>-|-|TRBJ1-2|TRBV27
TGTGCCAGCAGTTTCAACAGTAACTATGGCTACACCTTC
CASSFNSNYGYTF
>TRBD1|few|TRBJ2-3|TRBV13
TGTGCCAGCAGGGGCCGGAGGACAGGGTCCACTTCCTCCACAGATACGCAGTATTTT
CASRGRRTGSTSSTDTQYF
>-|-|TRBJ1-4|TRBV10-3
TGTGCCATCAGTGGTGTTATTAATGAAAAACTGTTTTTT
CAISGVINEKLFF
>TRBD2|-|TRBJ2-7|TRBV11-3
TGTGCCAGCAGCCCGGGACTAGCGGACACCTACGAGCAGTACTTC
CASSPGLADTYEQYF
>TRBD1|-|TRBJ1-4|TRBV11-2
TGTGCCAGCAGCTGGGACAGGACAAATGAAAAACTGTTTTTT
CASSWDRTNEKLFF
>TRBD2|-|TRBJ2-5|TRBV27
TGTGCCAGCAGTCTCCTAGCGGGGGGCGCCGGGGTGAAGACCCAGTACTTC
CASSLLAGGAGVKTQYF